A selection of T cell receptor beta chains follows, all from one sample in a study of cytomegalovirus exposure and HLA in healthy donors. The table came from immunoSEQ multiplex PCR; TCRdb's copy has only in-frame clones and leaves some out. The sample lists fewer than 200,000 clones; roughly 71% were seen once. The sequencing input was PBMCs. The receptors derive from a girl aged 10 to 17 in good health and CMV-seronegative. CDR3s include the opening cysteine and the closing phenylalanine or tryptophan. The order of the fields is V gene, J gene, D gene, clone size, CDR3 DNA, CDR3 protein. The D gene is left open where the match is weak. Clone size appears in some rows only: once, few, many, or a class for an expanded clone.

>TRBV5-1|TRBJ2-7|-|-
TGCGCCAGCAGACCGCGGGCAGAAGGGCGGGAGCAGTACTTC
CASRPRAEGREQYF
>TRBV30|TRBJ1-3|TRBD1|-
TGTGCCTGGAGGACAGGGCTTGGAAACACCATATATTTT
CAWRTGLGNTIYF
>TRBV5-4|TRBJ1-6|TRBD1|once
TGTGCCAGCAGGGAGGACAGGGGGCAGGGTTCACCCCTCCACTTT
CASREDRGQGSPLHF
>TRBV5-1|TRBJ1-1|TRBD1|-
TGCGCCAGCAGCTTGGCAGGGGGCGAGAACACTGAAGCTTTCTTT
CASSLAGGENTEAFF
>TRBV5-6|TRBJ1-6|-|-
TGTGCCAGCAGCATTGGGACACTCTATGATTCACCCCTCCACTTT
CASSIGTLYDSPLHF
>TRBV18|TRBJ1-4|TRBD1|-
TGTGCCAGCTCGGATAACAAACAGGGGGCTGGAGAAAAACTGTTTTTT
CASSDNKQGAGEKLFF
>TRBV5-6|TRBJ2-7|-|-
TGTGCCAGCAGCGTTACCTACGAGCAGTACTTC
CASSVTYEQYF
>TRBV6-4|TRBJ2-5|TRBD1|once
TGTGCCAGCAGTGTGGGACAGGGAGAGACCCAGTACTTC
CASSVGQGETQYF
>TRBV4-2|TRBJ2-6|-|-
TGTGCCAGCAGCCAAGAAAGTGGTCCCGGCTCTGGGGCCAACGTCCTGACTTTC
CASSQESGPGSGANVLTF
>TRBV5-1|TRBJ2-6|-|-
TGCGCCAGCAGTCCAGATACCTCTGGGGCCAACGTCCTGACTTTC
CASSPDTSGANVLTF
>TRBV25-1|TRBJ1-1|TRBD1|-
TGTGCCAGCAGTGCGACAGGGGGCCGGACTGAAGCTTTCTTT
CASSATGGRTEAFF
>TRBV5-1|TRBJ1-6|-|once
TGCGCCAGCAGCTCGGAGGGTAACTCCTATAATTCACCCCTCCACTTT
CASSSEGNSYNSPLHF
>TRBV2|TRBJ2-3|TRBD1|-
TGTGCCAGCACCCCGGGACAGGAGGTAGATACGCAGTATTTT
CASTPGQEVDTQYF
>TRBV14|TRBJ2-7|TRBD1|few
TGTGCCAGCAGCCAAGTAGGAGGGACAGGGGCCTCCTACGAGCAGTACTTC
CASSQVGGTGASYEQYF
>TRBV29-1|TRBJ2-1|TRBD1|-
TGCAGCCTTGACAGGGTAAATGAGCAGTTCTTC
CSLDRVNEQFF
>TRBV7-9|TRBJ2-7|-|-
TGTGCCAGCAGCATTGACAACTACGAGCAGTACTTC
CASSIDNYEQYF
>TRBV5-1|TRBJ2-3|TRBD1|few
TGCGCCAGCAGCTTGGCCGCCTTCTCTGGGACAGGGGTCACAGATACGCAGTATTTT
CASSLAAFSGTGVTDTQYF
>TRBV19|TRBJ1-6|TRBD1|few
TGTGCCAGTAGTACTCCCCCGGGACAGGGGGTGCGGAATTCACCCCTCCACTTT
CASSTPPGQGVRNSPLHF
>TRBV6-6|TRBJ2-6|-|-
TGTGCCAGCAATCCTGGGCTCTCTGGGGCCAACGTCCTGACTTTC
CASNPGLSGANVLTF
>TRBV30|TRBJ2-3|-|-
TGTGCCTGGAGGGCCCCTCCCACAGATACGCAGTATTTT
CAWRAPPTDTQYF
>TRBV18|TRBJ1-5|-|-
TGTGCCAGCTCACCAATCGGGACTGTTAGCAATCAGCCCCAGCATTTT
CASSPIGTVSNQPQHF
>TRBV14|TRBJ2-6|-|-
TGTGCCAGCAGCCAAGTCTATGGGGCCAACGTCCTGACTTTC
CASSQVYGANVLTF
>TRBV9|TRBJ2-1|TRBD2|-
TGTGCCAGCAGCGCAGAGCGGGGGGGTAGGGATGAGCAGTTCTTC
CASSAERGGRDEQFF
>TRBV6-5|TRBJ1-2|-|-
TGTGCCAGCAGTTACTCGGCAGGGCCGAACTATGGCTACACCTTC
CASSYSAGPNYGYTF
>TRBV2|TRBJ1-2|TRBD1|-
TGTGCCAGCAGGGACCGACAGGGGTCGAATGGCTACACCTTC
CASRDRQGSNGYTF
>TRBV4-1|TRBJ2-7|-|-
TGCGCCAGCAGGGCCCCCGGGACACATATCTACGAGCAGTACTTC
CASRAPGTHIYEQYF
>TRBV19|TRBJ2-5|-|-
TGTGCCAGTAGTATATATTTTCAAGAGACCCAGTACTTC
CASSIYFQETQYF
>TRBV5-5|TRBJ1-4|-|-
TGTGCCAGCAGCTTTTACGCCTCCGACAGTTCTTCTAATGAAAAACTGTTTTTT
CASSFYASDSSSNEKLFF
>TRBV9|TRBJ1-4|TRBD1|-
TGTGCCAGCAGCGGCGCAGGGGGCGAAAAACTGTTTTTT
CASSGAGGEKLFF
>TRBV9|TRBJ1-6|TRBD1|few
TGTGCCAGCAGCGTAGCGGGACAGGGGGACTCACCCCTCCACTTT
CASSVAGQGDSPLHF
>TRBV5-6|TRBJ1-4|-|few
TGTGCCAGCAGCCAAGTAGATGAAAAACTGTTTTTT
CASSQVDEKLFF
>TRBV5-5|TRBJ1-2|-|-
TGTGCCAGCAGCTTGGGAATGGAGGGTACTGGCTATGGCTACACCTTC
CASSLGMEGTGYGYTF
>TRBV7-6|TRBJ1-1|-|once
TGTGCCAGCAGCTTAGGGGGGGACACTGAAGCTTTCTTT
CASSLGGDTEAFF
>TRBV9|TRBJ2-7|-|-
TGTGCCAGCAGCGTAGCTACGGTCCCCTACGAGCAGTACTTC
CASSVATVPYEQYF
>TRBV10-3|TRBJ1-1|-|-
TGTGCCATCAGTGAGTCGGCCATCTCCACTGAAGCTTTCTTT
CAISESAISTEAFF
>TRBV6-5|TRBJ2-7|-|-
TGTGCCAGCAGTTACCGGGACACCCACTACGAGCAGTACTTC
CASSYRDTHYEQYF
>TRBV4-1|TRBJ1-2|TRBD1|once
TGCGCCAGCAGCCAACCTACCCAGACAGGGGGCTATGGCTACACCTTC
CASSQPTQTGGYGYTF
>TRBV5-1|TRBJ2-2|TRBD1|-
TGCGCCAGCAGCTTGGCGACAGGGGGGGCCGGGGAGCTGTTTTTT
CASSLATGGAGELFF
>TRBV11-3|TRBJ2-1|-|few
TGTGCCAGCAGCTTAGATTACGGGAGAGGAGGCTCCTACAATGAGCAGTTCTTC
CASSLDYGRGGSYNEQFF
>TRBV7-9|TRBJ1-5|-|-
TGTGCCAGCGTCGGACAGAGCAATCAGCCCCAGCATTTT
CASVGQSNQPQHF
>TRBV6-1|TRBJ2-7|TRBD1|-
TGTGCCAGCAGTGAAATTTGGCAGGGGGCCTACGAGCAGTACTTC
CASSEIWQGAYEQYF
>TRBV5-1|TRBJ2-1|-|-
TGCGCCAGCAGCTTAACAGGGAAGAACGGCCATGAGCAGTTCTTC
CASSLTGKNGHEQFF
>TRBV5-1|TRBJ2-1|TRBD1|-
TGCGCCAGCAGCTCCCGGGACAGGGGTAGCTTAGCCTACAATGAGCAGTTCTTC
CASSSRDRGSLAYNEQFF
>TRBV6-5|TRBJ2-7|-|-
TGTGCCAGCAGCCCTGGGGACTCGACCTACGAGCAGTACTTC
CASSPGDSTYEQYF
>TRBV6-1|TRBJ2-7|-|-
TGTGCCAGCAGTTCCCGGACTACCTACGAGCAGTACTTC
CASSSRTTYEQYF
>TRBV21-1|TRBJ1-4|-|-
TGTGCCAGCAGCAAAGAGTTGGGTTGGGCTCCCTCGGTCAATAATGAAAAACTGTTTTTT
CASSKELGWAPSVNNEKLFF
>TRBV27|TRBJ1-1|TRBD1|-
TGTGCCAGCAGTTTCCGACAGGGGACTGAAGCTTTCTTT
CASSFRQGTEAFF
>TRBV5-6|TRBJ1-2|-|-
TGTGCCAGCAGCCCGGAAGAAGGGAGAGCGTACTATGGCTACACCTTC
CASSPEEGRAYYGYTF